The 23 T cell receptor beta chains below come from one sample, sequenced in a study of CD8 T cells in ankylosing spondylitis. From the 5' RACE reads, TCRdb called clonotypes with MiXCR, one entry per CDR3 protein. The table shows some 250,000 distinct CDR3 sequences, with about 24% occurring only once. Material: blood, either unsorted or a sorted T cell fraction (not recorded which). The origin of the receptors is a male donor with ankylosing spondylitis or in good health (not recorded which).

At least ten counts were recorded for this clonotype. The rearrangement joins TRBV12-3 or TRBV12-4 to TRBJ2-4; no clear D. The V gene lost 5 bases and the J gene lost 0 bases, with 14 bases spanning the gap. The CDR3 contains 16 residues. The CDR3, as DNA: TGTGCCAGCAGTACGACGCGGACGGTAGCCAAAAACATTCAGTACTTC. Encoded protein: CASSTTRTVAKNIQYF.

This clonotype was recorded a few times. The chain combines TRBV6-1 with TRBJ2-5; maybe TRBD2 (7 bases). The germline CDR1 and CDR2 sequences are MNHNS and SASEGT. CDR3 size: 16 residues. With 4 bases removed from V and 4 bases from J, the gap between germline ends came to 19 bases. CDR3 residues: CASSARGRGNPETQYF. DNA of the CDR3: TGTGCCAGCAGTGCCCGGGGGAGGGGGAACCCAGAGACCCAGTACTTC.

This clonotype was seen at least ten times. The genes are TRBV9 and TRBJ1-2, with 9 bases aligning to TRBD1. The CDR3 sequence is 15 residues long. Germline loops: CDR1 SGDLS, CDR2 YYNGEE. Trimming cost V 4 bases and J 4 bases; bases outside gene matches: 8. The CDR3 region is CASSPRQGVGYGYTF. The CDR3 bases are TGTGCCAGCAGCCCCCGACAGGGGGTGGGCTATGGCTACACCTTC.

This clonotype showed up many times. The V call is TRBV12-3 or TRBV12-4, the J call TRBJ1-2; tentatively, D is TRBD1 (6 bases). Trimming removed 5 bases from V and 3 bases from J, with 7 bases in between. The CDR3 has 12 residues. The CDR3 DNA reads TGTGCCAGCAGTACAGGGTACTATGGCTACACCTTC. It yields the protein CASSTGYYGYTF.

This clonotype was seen only a few times. The chain employs TRBV20-1 and TRBJ2-3; D unresolved. Germline assignment: CDR1 DFQATT and CDR2 SNEGSKA (reference sequence). The CDR3 spans 11 residues. Trimming removed 7 bases at V and 6 bases at J, with 11 bases between. CDR3 sequence: CSGHLGDTQYF. In DNA form, the CDR3 reads TGCAGTGGTCACCTAGGTGATACGCAGTATTTT.

In this sample, this clonotype turned up many times. The chain carries TRBV20-1 and TRBJ1-5; D is unclear. CDR3 length equals 14 residues. Trimming removed 6 bases from V and 4 bases from J, with 16 bases in between. The V gene's germline CDR1 is DFQATT and CDR2 SNEGSKA (reference sequence). The CDR3 DNA reads as TGCAGTGCCCCCTACCGGCGGACTAATCAGCCCCAGCATTTT. Translating it yields CSAPYRRTNQPQHF.

V is TRBV25-1 and J is TRBJ2-1; a possible D gene is TRBD2 (6 bases). The CDR3 is made up of 16 amino acids. CDR1 MGHDK and CDR2 SYGVNS come from the germline V gene. V lost 5 bases to trimming and J lost 4 bases, with 18 bases between them. The CDR3 DNA follows: TGTGCCAGCAGTTCTGTTTGGGACTTATCTTACAATGAGCAGTTCTTC. This codes for CASSSVWDLSYNEQFF.

This clonotype showed up many times. This chain connects TRBV6-5 to TRBJ2-7, with 8 positions matching TRBD1. The CDR3 totals 15 residues. In germline, CDR1 is MNHEY, CDR2 SVGAGI. The V segment lost 0 bases and the J segment 5 bases; nucleotides outside the gene matches: 6. Written as DNA, the CDR3 is TGTGCCAGCAGTTACTCAGGACAGGGAAATAACGAGCAGTACTTC. Residues: CASSYSGQGNNEQYF.

Concerning this clonotype itself: A much bigger clone sits one base away, suggesting this may be a read error. The chain employs TRBV4-1 and TRBJ1-4; 10 positions match TRBD1. Per germline, CDR1 MGHRA and CDR2 YSYEKL. The CDR3 totals 18 residues. CDR3: CDSSQGDRGLAGGEKLFF. Written as DNA, the CDR3 is TGCGACAGCAGCCAAGGGGACAGGGGCTTGGCAGGAGGTGAAAAACTGTTTTTT.

This clonotype was picked up a small number of times. This chain connects TRBV29-1 to TRBJ2-5; TRBD1 is a possible D gene (5 bases). The germline gives CDR1 SQVTM, CDR2 ANQGSEA. V gave up 6 bases and J gave up 2 bases, with 10 bases separating them. The CDR3 sequence is 12 residues long. CDR3 coding DNA: TGCAGCGTCTTCGACAGTCAAGAGACCCAGTACTTC. It encodes CSVFDSQETQYF.

This clonotype was seen ten or more times. This rearrangement joins TRBV20-1 to TRBJ2-5; 7 bases match TRBD2. Germline CDR1 DFQATT, CDR2 SNEGSKA (reference sequence). V was pared by 2 bases and J by 10 bases, with 4 bases of the junction left unmatched. CDR3 size: 11 residues. This CDR3 is CSARPLAVQYF. The CDR3 region has the DNA TGCAGTGCTAGACCTCTAGCGGTCCAGTACTTC.

CDR3 residues: CSADFRGLAGGASSYEQYF. Here the CDR3 DNA reads TGCAGTGCTGACTTTAGGGGACTAGCGGGGGGCGCCAGCTCCTACGAGCAGTACTTC. The genes are TRBV20-1 and TRBJ2-7; 15 nucleotides agree with TRBD2. Trimming cost V 5 bases and J 0 bases; bases outside gene matches: 14. Looked up from germline, CDR1 is DFQATT and CDR2 is SNEGSKA (reference sequence). The CDR3 has 19 residues.

This clonotype showed up just a few times. The gene calls are TRBV5-5 and TRBJ2-5; the D gene is possibly TRBD1 (6 bases). Germline CDR1 SGHKS, CDR2 YYEKEE (reference sequence). V was shortened by 4 bases and J by 4 bases, with 20 bases between the two germline ends. The CDR3 has 16 amino acids. CDR3 in amino acids: CASSDYRDITGETQYF. For the CDR3, the DNA is TGTGCCAGCAGCGATTACCGGGACATCACGGGAGAGACCCAGTACTTC. Filled out from reference TRBV5-5 and TRBJ2-5, the complete variable domain reads DAGVTQSPTHLIKTRGQQVTLRCSPISGHKSVSWYQQVLGQGPQFIFQYYEKEERGRGNFPDRFSARQFPNYSSELNVNALLLGDSALYLCASSDYRDITGETQYFGPGTRLLVL.

This sequence joins TRBV5-5 and TRBJ2-3; D gene uncertain. Germline loops: CDR1 SGHKS, CDR2 YYEKEE (reference sequence). V was trimmed by 1 base and J by 4 bases, leaving 4 bases between them. This CDR3 comprises 12 residues. The CDR3 sequence is CASSLPSDTQYF. The CDR3 DNA sequence: TGTGCCAGCAGCTTGCCTTCAGATACGCAGTATTTT.

This clonotype was seen at least ten times. The V call is TRBV6-1, the J call TRBJ2-5, with TRBD1 as a possible D gene (5 bases). The germline CDR1 and CDR2 sequences are MNHNS and SASEGT. CDR3 length: 14 amino acids. Trimming removed 5 bases at V and 2 bases at J, with 12 bases between. Here the CDR3 reads CASSKTVIQETQYF. The DNA of the CDR3 is TGTGCCAGCAGTAAGACAGTTATACAAGAGACCCAGTACTTC.

Only one count was recorded for this clonotype. This chain connects TRBV6-1 to TRBJ2-1; tentative D call: TRBD2 (6 bases). The germline V gene has CDR1 MNHNS and CDR2 SASEGT. The length of the CDR3 is 16 residues. V was cut by 7 bases and J by 2 bases, with 18 bases left in between. CDR3 in amino acids: CASTTEIADTYNEQFF. Here the CDR3 DNA reads TGTGCCAGCACAACGGAGATAGCGGACACCTACAATGAGCAGTTCTTC.

The rearrangement joins TRBV29-1 to TRBJ2-7; a possible D gene is TRBD1 (6 bases). V gave up 3 bases and J gave up 4 bases, with 19 bases separating them. This CDR3 spans 15 amino acids. In germline, CDR1 is SQVTM, CDR2 ANQGSEA. The chain's CDR3 is CSVEGPQGLGYEQYF. In DNA form, the CDR3 reads TGCAGCGTTGAGGGCCCGCAGGGGCTCGGGTACGAGCAGTACTTC.

In its sample, this clonotype was seen many times. V and J are TRBV6-5 and TRBJ2-1, with D possibly being TRBD2 (6 bases). Trimming removed 10 bases at V and 11 bases at J, with 15 bases between. The CDR3 runs to 11 residues. Germline loops: CDR1 MNHEY, CDR2 SVGAGI. CDR3 amino acids: CATAIGGKQFF. The DNA of the CDR3 is TGTGCCACCGCTATTGGGGGGAAGCAGTTCTTC.

The chain is built from TRBV20-1 and TRBJ2-7; 10 bases match TRBD1. Trimming removed 3 bases from V and 5 bases from J; junction bases left unmatched: 7. Germline values: CDR1 DFQATT, CDR2 SNEGSKA (reference sequence). The CDR3 is 14 amino acids. DNA of the CDR3: TGCAGTGCTAGGCTCCCCGGGACAGGGGACGAGCAGTACTTC. This translates into CSARLPGTGDEQYF.

This clonotype was seen repeatedly, ten times or more. The CDR3 here is CASSLWQGGEAFF. For the CDR3, the DNA is TGTGCCAGCAGCTTATGGCAGGGTGGTGAAGCTTTCTTT. The chain employs TRBV7-3 and TRBJ1-1, with D possibly TRBD1 on 5 matching bases. Trimming shortened V by 2 bases and J by 7 bases, and 11 bases separated the two germline ends. This CDR3 has 13 residues. CDR1 is SGHTA, CDR2 FQGTGA, per germline. The full variable domain, rest sourced from reference TRBV7-3 and TRBJ1-1, is GAGVSQTPSNKVTEKGKYVELRCDPISGHTALYWYRQSLGQGPEFLIYFQGTGAADDSGLPNDRFFAVRPEGSVSTLKIQRTERGDSAVYLCASSLWQGGEAFFGQGTRLTVV.

The V and J genes are TRBV29-1 and TRBJ2-4; D ambiguous. Germline V gives CDR1 SQVTM, CDR2 ANQGSEA. This CDR3 has 12 amino acids. V was clipped by 7 bases and J by 2 bases, with 9 bases between them. CDR3 sequence: CSARSTKNIQYF. The CDR3 coding sequence is TGCAGCGCTCGTAGTACCAAAAACATTCAGTACTTC.

This clonotype appeared many times. The gene calls are TRBV20-1 and TRBJ2-1; 9 bases fit TRBD2. CDR3 length equals 15 residues. The junction had 6 bases not matched to a gene; V was cut back by 0 bases and J by 6 bases. Germline V lookup: CDR1 DFQATT, CDR2 SNEGSKA (reference sequence). The chain's CDR3 is CSARDPSGVGNEQFF. CDR3 in DNA: TGCAGTGCTAGAGACCCTAGCGGGGTCGGCAATGAGCAGTTCTTC.

A few counts support this clonotype. V usage is TRBV27 and J usage is TRBJ2-1; a weak D match, TRBD1 (5 bases). Trimming stripped 5 bases from V and 8 bases from J, with 10 bases between. Germline assignment: CDR1 MNHEY and CDR2 SMNVEV (reference sequence). This CDR3 region has 12 residues. The CDR3: CASSPQGYEQFF. The CDR3 DNA reads TGTGCCAGCAGTCCCCAGGGATATGAGCAGTTCTTC.